The 3 T cell receptor beta chains below all came from one sample that was sequenced in a study of T cells expressing NK-cell markers. No DNA is given; TCRdb re-called the 5' RACE reads and lists each CDR3 protein once. This sample lists over 200,000 distinct CDR3 sequences; its ten largest clones have 0.39%. Sequences were obtained from blood T cells: a sorted CD56 or NKG2C T cell subset, CD4+ or CD8+ T cells, or bulk PBMC T cells (not recorded which). These TCRs come from a man aged 18 to 29 in good health.

The chain recombines TRBV9 with TRBJ2-7; TCRdb designates TRBD1, a call that cannot be tested without DNA. CDR3 length equals 16 residues. CDR1 SGDLS and CDR2 YYNGEE come from the germline V gene. The CDR3 loop reads CASSVEGAGRSYEQYF.

The rearrangement links TRBV6-5 to TRBJ2-3; absent DNA, TCRdb's TRBD1 call cannot be checked. Germline CDR1 MNHEY, CDR2 SVGAGI. This CDR3 spans 16 amino acids. CDR3: CASSYTAPRRSDTQYF.

The rearrangement uses TRBV9 and TRBJ2-5; the TCRdb D gene call, TRBD2, has no DNA to confirm it. Germline V gives CDR1 SGDLS, CDR2 YYNGEE. This CDR3 contains 17 residues. The CDR3 sequence: CASSASSGLAGQETQYF.